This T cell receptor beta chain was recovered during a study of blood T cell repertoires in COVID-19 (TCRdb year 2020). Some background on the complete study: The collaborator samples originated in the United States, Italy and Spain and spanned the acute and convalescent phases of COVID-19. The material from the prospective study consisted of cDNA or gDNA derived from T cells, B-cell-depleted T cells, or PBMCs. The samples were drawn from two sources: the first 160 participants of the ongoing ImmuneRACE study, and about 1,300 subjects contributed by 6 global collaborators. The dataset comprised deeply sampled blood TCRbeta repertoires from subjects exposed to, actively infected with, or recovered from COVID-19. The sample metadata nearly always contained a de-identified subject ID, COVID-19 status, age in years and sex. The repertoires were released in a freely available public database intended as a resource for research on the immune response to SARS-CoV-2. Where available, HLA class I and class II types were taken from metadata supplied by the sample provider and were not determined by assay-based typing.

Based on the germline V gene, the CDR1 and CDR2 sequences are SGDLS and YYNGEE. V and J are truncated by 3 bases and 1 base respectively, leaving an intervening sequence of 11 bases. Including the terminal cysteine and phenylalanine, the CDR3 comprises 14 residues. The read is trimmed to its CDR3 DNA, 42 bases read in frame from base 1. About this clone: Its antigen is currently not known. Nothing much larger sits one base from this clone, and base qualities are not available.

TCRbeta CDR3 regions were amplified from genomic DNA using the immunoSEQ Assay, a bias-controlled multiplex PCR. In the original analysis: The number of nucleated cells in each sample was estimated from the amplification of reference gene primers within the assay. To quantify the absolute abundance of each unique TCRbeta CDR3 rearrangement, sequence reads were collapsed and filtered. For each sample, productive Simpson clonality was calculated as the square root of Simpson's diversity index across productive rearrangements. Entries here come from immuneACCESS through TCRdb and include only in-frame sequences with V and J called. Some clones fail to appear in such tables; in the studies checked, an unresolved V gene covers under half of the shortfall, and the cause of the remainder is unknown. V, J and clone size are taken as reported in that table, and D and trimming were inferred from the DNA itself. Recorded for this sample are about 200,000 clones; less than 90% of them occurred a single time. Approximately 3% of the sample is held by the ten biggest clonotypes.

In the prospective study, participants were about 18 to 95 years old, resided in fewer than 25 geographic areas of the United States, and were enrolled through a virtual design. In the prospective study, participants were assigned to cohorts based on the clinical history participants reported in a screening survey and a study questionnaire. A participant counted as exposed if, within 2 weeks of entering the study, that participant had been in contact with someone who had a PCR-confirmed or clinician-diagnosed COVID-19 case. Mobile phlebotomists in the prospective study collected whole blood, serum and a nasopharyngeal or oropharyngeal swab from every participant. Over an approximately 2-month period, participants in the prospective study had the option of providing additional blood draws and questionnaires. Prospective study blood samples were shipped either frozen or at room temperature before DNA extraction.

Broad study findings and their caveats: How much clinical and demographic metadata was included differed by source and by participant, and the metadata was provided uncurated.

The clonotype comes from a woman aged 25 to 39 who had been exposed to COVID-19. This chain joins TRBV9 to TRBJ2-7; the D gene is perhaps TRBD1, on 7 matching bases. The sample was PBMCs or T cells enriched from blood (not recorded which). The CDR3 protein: CASSEGGQSYEQYF. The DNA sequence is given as TGTGCCAGCAGCGAGGGGGGACAGTCCTACGAGCAGTACTTC.